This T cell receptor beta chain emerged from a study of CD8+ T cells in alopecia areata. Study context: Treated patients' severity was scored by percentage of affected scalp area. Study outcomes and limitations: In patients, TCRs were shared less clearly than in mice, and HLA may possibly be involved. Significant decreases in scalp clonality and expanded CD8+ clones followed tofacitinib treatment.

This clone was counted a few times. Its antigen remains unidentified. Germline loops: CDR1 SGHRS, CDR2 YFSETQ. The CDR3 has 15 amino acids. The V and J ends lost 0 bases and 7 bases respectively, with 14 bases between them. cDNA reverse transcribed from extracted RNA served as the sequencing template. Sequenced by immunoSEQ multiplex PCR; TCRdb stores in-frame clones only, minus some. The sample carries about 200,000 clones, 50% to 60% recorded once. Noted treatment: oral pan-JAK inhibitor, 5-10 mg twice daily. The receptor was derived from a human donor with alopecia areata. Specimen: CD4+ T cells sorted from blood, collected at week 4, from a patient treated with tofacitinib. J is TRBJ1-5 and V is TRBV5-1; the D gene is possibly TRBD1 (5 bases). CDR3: CASSLEGAPGQPQHF. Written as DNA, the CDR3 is TGCGCCAGCAGCTTGGAAGGGGCCCCAGGGCAGCCCCAGCATTTT.